This T cell receptor beta chain was sequenced in a study of shared clonotypes between healthy human individuals. There are a few counts of this clone. The unsorted PBMC sample used ten immunoSEQ deep assay plates. TCRdb's table, derived via immunoSEQ multiplex PCR, lists solely in-frame clones and lacks some. Of over 95,000 clones listed, around 47% are singletons. This clonotype originated in a woman in her 40s in good health. Some clones in this sample may be carry-over from other donors' samples. Sequenced material: PBMCs.

As DNA, the CDR3 is TGTGCCAGCAGTCTCAAACAGGGAGGGAATCAGCCCCAGCATTTT. This gives the protein CASSLKQGGNQPQHF. The V and J genes are TRBV5-8 and TRBJ1-5, with D perhaps TRBD1 (6 bases). Germline assignment: CDR1 SGHTS and CDR2 YDEGEE. The CDR3 totals 15 residues. Trimming took 5 bases from V and 4 from J, leaving 16 bases between them.